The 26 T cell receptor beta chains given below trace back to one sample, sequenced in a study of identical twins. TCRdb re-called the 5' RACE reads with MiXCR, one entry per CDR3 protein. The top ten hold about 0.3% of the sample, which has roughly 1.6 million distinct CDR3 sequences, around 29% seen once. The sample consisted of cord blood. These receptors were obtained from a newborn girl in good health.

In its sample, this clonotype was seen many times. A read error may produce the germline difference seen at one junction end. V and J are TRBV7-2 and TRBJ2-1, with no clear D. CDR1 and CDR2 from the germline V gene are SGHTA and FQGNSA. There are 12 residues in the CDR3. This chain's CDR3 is CASSLGFGEQFF. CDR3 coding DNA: TGTGCCAGCAGTTTAGGGTTTGGAGAGCAGTTCTTC.

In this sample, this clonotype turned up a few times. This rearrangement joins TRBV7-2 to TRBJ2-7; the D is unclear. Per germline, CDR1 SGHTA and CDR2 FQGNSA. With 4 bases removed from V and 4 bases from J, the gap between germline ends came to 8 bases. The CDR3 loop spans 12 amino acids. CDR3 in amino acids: CASSYQKYEQYF. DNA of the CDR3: TGTGCCAGCAGCTATCAAAAATACGAGCAGTACTTC. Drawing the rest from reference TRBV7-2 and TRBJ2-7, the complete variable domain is GAGVSQSPSNKVTEKGKDVELRCDPISGHTALYWYRQSLGQGLEFLIYFQGNSAPDKSGLPSDRFSAERTGGSVSTLTIQRTQQEDSAVYLCASSYQKYEQYFGPGTRLTVT.

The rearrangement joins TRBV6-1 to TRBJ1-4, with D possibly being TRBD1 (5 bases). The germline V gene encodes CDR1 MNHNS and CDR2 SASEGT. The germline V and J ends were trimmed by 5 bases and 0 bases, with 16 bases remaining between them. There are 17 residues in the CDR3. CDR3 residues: CASSPDAPGPTNEKLFF. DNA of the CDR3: TGTGCCAGCAGTCCAGACGCACCAGGGCCAACTAATGAAAAACTGTTTTTT.

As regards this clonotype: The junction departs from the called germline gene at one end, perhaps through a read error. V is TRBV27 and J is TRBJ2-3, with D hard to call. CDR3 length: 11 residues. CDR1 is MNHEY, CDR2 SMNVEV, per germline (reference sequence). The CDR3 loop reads CASRLLDTRYF. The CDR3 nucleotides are TGTGCCAGCCGATTATTAGATACGCGGTATTTT.

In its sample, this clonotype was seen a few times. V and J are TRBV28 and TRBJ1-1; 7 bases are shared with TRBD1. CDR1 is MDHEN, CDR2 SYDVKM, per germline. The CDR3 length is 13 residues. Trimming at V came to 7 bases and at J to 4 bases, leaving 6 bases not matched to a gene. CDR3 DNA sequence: TGTGCCAGCACCGCGACAGGGACCACTGAAGCTTTCTTT. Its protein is CASTATGTTEAFF. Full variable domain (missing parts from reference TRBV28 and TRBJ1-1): DVKVTQSSRYLVKRTGEKVFLECVQDMDHENMFWYRQDPGLGLRLIYFSYDVKMKEKGDIPEGYSVSREKKERFSLILESASTNQTSMYLCASTATGTTEAFFGQGTRLTVV.

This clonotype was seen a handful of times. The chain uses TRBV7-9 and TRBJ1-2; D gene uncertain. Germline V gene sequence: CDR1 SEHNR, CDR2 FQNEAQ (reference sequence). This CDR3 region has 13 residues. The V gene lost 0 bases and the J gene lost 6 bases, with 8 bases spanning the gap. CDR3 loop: CASSLAQIDGYTF. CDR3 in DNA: TGTGCCAGCAGCTTAGCACAGATCGATGGCTACACCTTC.

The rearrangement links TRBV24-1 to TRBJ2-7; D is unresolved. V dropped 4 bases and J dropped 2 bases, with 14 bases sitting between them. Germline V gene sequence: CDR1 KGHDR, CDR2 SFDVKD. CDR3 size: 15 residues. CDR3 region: CATSDGRGRTYEQYF. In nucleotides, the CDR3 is TGTGCCACCAGTGACGGCCGAGGCAGGACCTACGAGCAGTACTTC.

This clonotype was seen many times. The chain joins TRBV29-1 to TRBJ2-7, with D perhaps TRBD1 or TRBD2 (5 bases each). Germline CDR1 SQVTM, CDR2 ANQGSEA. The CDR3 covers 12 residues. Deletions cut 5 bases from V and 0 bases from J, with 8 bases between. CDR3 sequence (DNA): TGCAGCGTTATGGGGGACTCCTACGAGCAGTACTTC. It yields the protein CSVMGDSYEQYF.

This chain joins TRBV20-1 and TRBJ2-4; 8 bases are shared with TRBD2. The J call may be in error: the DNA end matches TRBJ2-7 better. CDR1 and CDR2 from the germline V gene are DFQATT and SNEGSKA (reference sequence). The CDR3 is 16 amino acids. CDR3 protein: CSAKREKRLALYEQYF. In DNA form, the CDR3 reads TGCAGTGCTAAGCGGGAGAAGAGGTTGGCCCTATACGAGCAGTACTTC.

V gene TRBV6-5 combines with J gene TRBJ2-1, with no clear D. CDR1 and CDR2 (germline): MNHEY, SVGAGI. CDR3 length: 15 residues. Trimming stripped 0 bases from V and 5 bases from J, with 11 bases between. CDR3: CASSYSDAGNNEQFF. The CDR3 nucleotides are TGTGCCAGCAGTTACTCCGACGCAGGTAACAATGAGCAGTTCTTC.

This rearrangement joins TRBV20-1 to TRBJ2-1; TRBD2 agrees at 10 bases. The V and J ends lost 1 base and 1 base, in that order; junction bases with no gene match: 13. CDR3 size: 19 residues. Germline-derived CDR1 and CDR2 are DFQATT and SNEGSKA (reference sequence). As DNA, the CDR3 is TGCAGTGCTAGAGCACGGGCTAGCGGGGGTAGCGGTTCCTACAATGAGCAGTTCTTC. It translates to CSARARASGGSGSYNEQFF.

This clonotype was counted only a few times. CDR3 bases: TGTGCCAGCAGGGGACTCCGGGGGCTTGAAAAACTGTTTTTT. Protein sequence: CASRGLRGLEKLFF. This chain joins TRBV2 and TRBJ1-4; possibly TRBD1 for D (6 bases). The V and J ends lost 6 bases and 7 bases respectively, with 15 bases between them. This CDR3 comprises 14 residues. CDR1 is SNHLY and CDR2 is FYNNEI in the germline V gene.

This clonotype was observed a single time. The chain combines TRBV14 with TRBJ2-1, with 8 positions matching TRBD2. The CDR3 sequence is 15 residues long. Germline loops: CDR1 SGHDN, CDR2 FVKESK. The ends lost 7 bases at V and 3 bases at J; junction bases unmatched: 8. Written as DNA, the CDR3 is TGTGCCAGCACTTCCACCGGGACTAGCTACAATGAGCAGTTCTTC. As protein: CASTSTGTSYNEQFF.

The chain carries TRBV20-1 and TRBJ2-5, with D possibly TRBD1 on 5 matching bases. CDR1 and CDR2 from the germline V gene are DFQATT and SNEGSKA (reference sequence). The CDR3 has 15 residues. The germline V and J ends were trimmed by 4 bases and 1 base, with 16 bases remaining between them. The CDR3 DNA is TGCAGTGCTATATCACCAACCAGGGTCCAAGAGACCCAGTACTTC. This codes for CSAISPTRVQETQYF.

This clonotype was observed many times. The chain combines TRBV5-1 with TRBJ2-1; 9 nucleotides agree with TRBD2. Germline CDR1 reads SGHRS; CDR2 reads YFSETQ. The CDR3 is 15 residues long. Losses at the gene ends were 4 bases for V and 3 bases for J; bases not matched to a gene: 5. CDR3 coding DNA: TGCGCCAGCAGCCTCGGGACTAGCAACTACAATGAGCAGTTCTTC. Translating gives CASSLGTSNYNEQFF.

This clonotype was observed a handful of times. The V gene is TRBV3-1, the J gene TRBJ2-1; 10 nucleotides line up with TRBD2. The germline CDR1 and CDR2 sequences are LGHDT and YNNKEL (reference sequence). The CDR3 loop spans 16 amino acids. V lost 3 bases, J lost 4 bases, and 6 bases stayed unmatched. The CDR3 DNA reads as TGTGCCAGCAGCCACCTAGCGGGAGACCTGTACAATGAGCAGTTCTTC. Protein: CASSHLAGDLYNEQFF.

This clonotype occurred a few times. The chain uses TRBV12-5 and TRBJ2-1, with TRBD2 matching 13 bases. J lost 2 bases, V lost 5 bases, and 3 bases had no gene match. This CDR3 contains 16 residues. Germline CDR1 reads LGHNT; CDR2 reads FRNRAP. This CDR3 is CASGVLAGGAYNEQFF. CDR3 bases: TGTGCTAGTGGTGTACTAGCGGGAGGGGCCTACAATGAGCAGTTCTTC.

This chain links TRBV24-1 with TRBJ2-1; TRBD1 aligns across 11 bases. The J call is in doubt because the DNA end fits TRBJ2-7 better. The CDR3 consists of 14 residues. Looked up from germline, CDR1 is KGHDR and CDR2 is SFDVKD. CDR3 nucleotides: TGTGCCACCAGTAGGACAGGGGGCTACAATGAGCAGTACTTC. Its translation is CATSRTGGYNEQYF.

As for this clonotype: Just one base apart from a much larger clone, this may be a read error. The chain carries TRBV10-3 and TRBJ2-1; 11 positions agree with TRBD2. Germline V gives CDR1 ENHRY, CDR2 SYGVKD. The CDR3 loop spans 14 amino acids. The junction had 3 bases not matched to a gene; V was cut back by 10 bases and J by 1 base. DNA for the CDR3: TGTGCCACCGGGACTAGCGGATCCTACAATGAGCAGTTCTTC. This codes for CATGTSGSYNEQFF.

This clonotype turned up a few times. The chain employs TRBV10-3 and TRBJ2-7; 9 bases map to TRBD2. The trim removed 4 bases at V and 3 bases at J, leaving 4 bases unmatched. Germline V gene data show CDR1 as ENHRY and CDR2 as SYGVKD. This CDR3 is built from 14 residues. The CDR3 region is CAISGTSENYEQYF. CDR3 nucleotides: TGTGCCATCAGTGGGACTAGCGAGAACTACGAGCAGTACTTC.

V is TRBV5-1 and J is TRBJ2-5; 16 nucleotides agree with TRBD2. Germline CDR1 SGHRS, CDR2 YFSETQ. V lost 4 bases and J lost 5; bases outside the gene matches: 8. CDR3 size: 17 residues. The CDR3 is CASSPGTSGGARETQYF. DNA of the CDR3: TGCGCCAGCAGCCCCGGGACTAGCGGGGGGGCTCGGGAGACCCAGTACTTC.

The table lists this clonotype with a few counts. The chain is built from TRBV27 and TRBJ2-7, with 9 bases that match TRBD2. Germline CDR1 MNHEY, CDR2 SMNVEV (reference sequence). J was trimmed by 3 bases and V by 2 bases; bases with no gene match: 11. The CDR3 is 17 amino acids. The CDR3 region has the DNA TGTGCCAGCAGTTTAGTGGCGTCGGCTAGCGGGATCTACGAGCAGTACTTC. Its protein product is CASSLVASASGIYEQYF.

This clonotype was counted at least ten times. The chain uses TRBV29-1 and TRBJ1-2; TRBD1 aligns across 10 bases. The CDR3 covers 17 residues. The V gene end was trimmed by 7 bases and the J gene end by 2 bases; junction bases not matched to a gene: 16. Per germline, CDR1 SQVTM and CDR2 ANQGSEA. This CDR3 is CSAFSPGQGMENYGYTF. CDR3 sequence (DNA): TGCAGCGCGTTCTCGCCGGGACAGGGGATGGAGAACTATGGCTACACCTTC.

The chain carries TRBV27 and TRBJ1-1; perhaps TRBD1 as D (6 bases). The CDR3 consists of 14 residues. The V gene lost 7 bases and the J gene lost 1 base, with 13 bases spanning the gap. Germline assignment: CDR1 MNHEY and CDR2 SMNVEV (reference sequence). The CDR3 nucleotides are TGTGCCAGCAAGGTCCCAGGGGCGAACACTGAAGCTTTCTTT. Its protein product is CASKVPGANTEAFF.

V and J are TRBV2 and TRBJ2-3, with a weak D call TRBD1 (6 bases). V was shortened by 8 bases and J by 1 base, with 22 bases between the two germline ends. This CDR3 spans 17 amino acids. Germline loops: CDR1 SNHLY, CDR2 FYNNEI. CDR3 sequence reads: CASDDGNRAWGTDTQYF. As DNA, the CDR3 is TGTGCCAGCGACGACGGGAACAGGGCGTGGGGCACAGATACGCAGTATTTT.

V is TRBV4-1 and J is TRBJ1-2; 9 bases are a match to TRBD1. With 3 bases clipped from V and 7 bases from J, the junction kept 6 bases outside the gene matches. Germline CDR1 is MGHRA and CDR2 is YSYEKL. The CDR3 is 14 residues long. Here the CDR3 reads CASSQWDRAVGYTF. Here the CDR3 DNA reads TGCGCCAGCAGCCAGTGGGACAGGGCCGTTGGCTACACCTTC.